The text below deals with one T cell receptor (beta chain). TCRdb's copy holds only in-frame clones and misses some; the assay was immunoSEQ multiplex PCR. This table has about 350,000 clones, around 90% appearing once. The sample belongs to a study of Ad26.COV2.S vaccination and SARS-CoV-2 variants. There are 16 residues in the CDR3. Looked up from germline, CDR1 is KGHSH and CDR2 is LQKENI. V lost 1 base, J lost 3 bases, and 15 bases lay in between. The sequencing here drew on peripheral blood, taken after recovery from COVID-19. This clonotype was obtained from a human donor who had recovered from COVID-19. The chain links TRBV18 to TRBJ2-5, with D possibly matching TRBD2 (6 bases). CDR3 in DNA: TGTGCCAGCTCACCACTGGGTGCGGGGCCAAAAGAGACCCAGTACTTC. Protein sequence: CASSPLGAGPKETQYF.